The entry below describes one T cell receptor (beta chain). The data are from a study of blood T cell repertoires in COVID-19. Looking at the study overall: Samples taken during acute and convalescent COVID-19 were collected in the United States, Italy and Spain.

The CDR3 is made up of 16 amino acids. CDR1 is LNHDA, CDR2 SQIVND, per germline (reference sequence). Between the trimmed V and J ends, which lost 3 bases and 5 bases, there was a span of 14 bases. In the original workflow: Estimation of nucleated cell counts was performed using reference gene primer amplification. The protocol was immunoSEQ multiplex PCR, while the TCRdb copy is restricted to in-frame clones and leaves out a portion. The DNA gave D and trimming, while V, J and clone size come from that table. Among roughly 570,000 clones listed, roughly 89% were seen once. This chain connects TRBV19 to TRBJ1-6, with D possibly being TRBD1 (5 bases). The origin of this receptor is a woman in her forties or fifties with COVID-19, enrolled during active disease. The source material was peripheral blood. DNA for the CDR3: TGTGCCAGTAGTATCGGTAGGGGACTGAATAATTCACCCCTCCACTTT. This codes for CASSIGRGLNNSPLHF. The full variable domain, completed using reference TRBV19 and TRBJ1-6, is DGGITQSPKYLFRKEGQNVTLSCEQNLNHDAMYWYRQDPGQGLRLIYYSQIVNDFQKGDIAEGYSVSREKKESFPLTVTSAQKNPTAFYLCASSIGRGLNNSPLHFGNGTRLTVT.